The 28 T cell receptor beta chains below were found in one sample sequenced in a study of blood T cell repertoires in COVID-19. Using immunoSEQ multiplex PCR, the repertoire was profiled, and TCRdb retains in-frame clones only, with some absent. The table lists about 280,000 clones, roughly nine tenths of them singletons. The sequenced material came from PBMCs or T cells enriched from blood (not recorded which). Every receptor here comes from a woman aged 40 to 50 who had recovered from COVID-19.

J is TRBJ2-3 and V is TRBV6-6, with 7 bases lining up with TRBD1. The V gene end was trimmed by 5 bases and the J gene end by 3 bases; junction bases not matched to a gene: 8. The germline V gene has CDR1 MNHNY and CDR2 SVGAGI (reference sequence). There are 15 residues in the CDR3. The CDR3 is CASSTDRERTDTQYF. CDR3 DNA: TGTGCCAGCAGTACCGACAGGGAAAGGACAGATACGCAGTATTTT.

The chain is built from TRBV4-2 and TRBJ1-4, with 7 bases lining up with TRBD1. Trimming took 1 base from V and 0 from J; bases not matched to a gene: 2. This CDR3 has 16 amino acids. Germline CDR1 and CDR2: LGHNA and YNFKEQ. CDR3 coding DNA: TGTGCCAGCAGCCAAGGACAGGGAGCAACTAATGAAAAACTGTTTTTT. It is translated as CASSQGQGATNEKLFF.

This chain connects TRBV10-3 to TRBJ2-3, with D possibly matching TRBD2 (6 bases). CDR3 size: 12 residues. Trimming shortened V by 8 bases and J by 5 bases, and 11 bases separated the two germline ends. Germline CDR1 and CDR2: ENHRY and SYGVKD. CDR3 protein: CAIGGTVDTQYF. The CDR3 DNA is TGTGCCATCGGCGGGACTGTAGATACGCAGTATTTT.

V is TRBV28 and J is TRBJ2-3; 7 nucleotides match TRBD2. This CDR3 has 15 residues. With V trimmed by 6 bases and J by 4 bases, 10 bases remained unmatched. The germline V gene encodes CDR1 MDHEN and CDR2 SYDVKM. DNA of the CDR3: TGTGCCAGCAGCCCGACTAGCCCGCGGCCAGATACGCAGTATTTT. It codes for CASSPTSPRPDTQYF.

The V and J genes are TRBV4-3 and TRBJ2-7; the match to TRBD2 covers 7 bases. CDR3 length: 15 amino acids. The germline gives CDR1 LGHNA, CDR2 YSLEER. V shed 4 bases and J 1 base; nucleotides not matched to a gene: 7. DNA of the CDR3: TGCGCCAGCAGCCTCGGGGGGAGCCAATCCTACGAGCAGTACTTC. This encodes CASSLGGSQSYEQYF.

This clone has only one observation. The V call is TRBV5-1, the J call TRBJ1-2, with TRBD1 identical over 9 bases. The junction had 6 bases not matched to a gene; V was cut back by 4 bases and J by 8 bases. This CDR3 has 13 residues. Germline-derived CDR1 and CDR2 are SGHRS and YFSETQ. The CDR3 loop is CASSRDRVRGYTF. Written as DNA, the CDR3 is TGCGCCAGCAGCAGGGACAGGGTTAGGGGCTACACCTTC.

V usage is TRBV10-1 and J usage is TRBJ2-7, with 13 bases identical to TRBD2. From germline, CDR1 is WNHNN and CDR2 SYGVQD (reference sequence). J lost 5 bases, V lost 2 bases, and 6 bases had no gene match. The CDR3 spans 16 residues. The DNA of the CDR3 is TGCGCCAGCAGTGAGCCAGGACTAGCGGGAGCCCACGAGCAGTACTTC. Its protein product is CASSEPGLAGAHEQYF.

The V and J genes are TRBV24-1 and TRBJ1-2; TRBD1 might be the D (5 bases). The CDR3 totals 16 residues. V shed 4 bases and J shed 6 bases, with 20 bases lying between them. Germline lookup yields CDR1 KGHDR and CDR2 SFDVKD. The DNA for the CDR3 is TGTGCCACCAGTGACCCGTCTGACCAGGACAAGGATGGCTACACCTTC. Its protein product is CATSDPSDQDKDGYTF.

The chain is built from TRBV20-1 and TRBJ2-7; TRBD2 matches 8 bases. The CDR3 length is 17 residues. With V trimmed by 3 bases and J by 2 bases, 15 bases remained unmatched. Germline-derived CDR1 and CDR2 are DFQATT and SNEGSKA (reference sequence). The CDR3 loop reads CSASRDERGLITYEQYF. As DNA, the CDR3 is TGCAGTGCTAGTAGGGACGAGCGGGGGCTGATTACCTACGAGCAGTACTTC.

This clone was found once. The rearrangement joins TRBV6-5 to TRBJ2-7; a weak D match, TRBD1 (7 bases). V was shortened by 6 bases and J by 4 bases, with 13 bases between the two germline ends. This CDR3 contains 13 residues. The V gene's germline CDR1 is MNHEY and CDR2 SVGAGI. CDR3 coding DNA: TGTGCCAGCAGGGCGACAGGGAGGTACGAGCAGTACTTC. This encodes CASRATGRYEQYF.

V usage is TRBV7-2 and J usage is TRBJ1-2; weak D call: TRBD1 (5 bases). The V end was cut by 2 bases, the J end by 3 bases, with 16 bases between. CDR3 size: 16 residues. Germline CDR1 SGHTA, CDR2 FQGNSA. In DNA form, the CDR3 reads TGTGCCAGCAGCTTAAGAAGCAGGGCTGGGCACTATGGCTACACCTTC. This sequence encodes CASSLRSRAGHYGYTF.

This clone was seen a handful of times. V and J are TRBV5-4 and TRBJ2-7; 9 bases are a match to TRBD1. CDR1 and CDR2 (germline): SGHNT, YYREEE (reference sequence). This CDR3 spans 16 amino acids. J was trimmed by 2 bases and V by 4 bases; bases with no gene match: 10. The CDR3 nucleotides are TGTGCCAGCAGCCCGATCACAGGGGGCGCCACCTACGAGCAGTACTTC. It yields the protein CASSPITGGATYEQYF.

A remark on this clone: This specimen includes other DNA sequences encoding the same CDR3. The chain carries TRBV7-2 and TRBJ2-2; possible D gene TRBD2, 5 bases. V gave up 2 bases and J gave up 1 base, with 5 bases separating them. Germline loops: CDR1 SGHTA, CDR2 FQGNSA. This CDR3 contains 14 residues. The CDR3 reads CASSLSGNTGELFF. Here the CDR3 DNA reads TGTGCCAGCAGCTTAAGCGGGAACACCGGGGAGCTGTTTTTT.

This chain joins TRBV7-9 and TRBJ1-4, with 7 positions matching TRBD1. The CDR3 length is 15 residues. Germline loops: CDR1 SEHNR, CDR2 FQNEAQ (reference sequence). Trimming took 2 bases from V and 5 from J; bases not matched to a gene: 5. CDR3 in amino acids: CASSLHRGGNEKLFF. The CDR3 bases are TGTGCCAGCAGCTTACACAGGGGAGGCAATGAAAAACTGTTTTTT. Using reference TRBV7-9 and TRBJ1-4 for the parts outside the CDR3, the full variable domain is DTGVSQNPRHKITKRGQNVTFRCDPISEHNRLYWYRQTLGQGPEFLTYFQNEAQLEKSRLLSDRFSAERPKGSFSTLEIQRTEQGDSAMYLCASSLHRGGNEKLFFGSGTQLSVL.

This chain joins TRBV28 and TRBJ2-7; 8 nucleotides align to TRBD2. Per germline, CDR1 MDHEN and CDR2 SYDVKM. The CDR3 contains 14 residues. J gave up 4 bases and V 4 bases, and 6 bases lay outside the gene matches. CDR3 DNA sequence: TGTGCCAGCAGTTCCCGGGGGGGTGCGTACGAGCAGTACTTC. Protein product: CASSSRGGAYEQYF. The whole variable domain, filled in from reference TRBV28 and TRBJ2-7, reads DVKVTQSSRYLVKRTGEKVFLECVQDMDHENMFWYRQDPGLGLRLIYFSYDVKMKEKGDIPEGYSVSREKKERFSLILESASTNQTSMYLCASSSRGGAYEQYFGPGTRLTVT.

The CDR3 reads CASSSLQGEGEKLFF. CDR3 DNA sequence: TGTGCCAGCAGTTCACTACAGGGGGAAGGAGAAAAACTGTTTTTT. V gene TRBV28 combines with J gene TRBJ1-4, with TRBD1 identical over 8 bases. CDR1 is MDHEN, CDR2 SYDVKM, per germline. V lost 4 bases to trimming and J lost 8 bases; unmatched junction nucleotides: 9. This CDR3 has 15 residues.

This chain connects TRBV12-5 to TRBJ1-5; D might be TRBD1 (6 bases). V was clipped by 1 base and J by 0 bases, with 19 bases between them. Germline V gene sequence: CDR1 LGHNT, CDR2 FRNRAP. The CDR3 spans 19 residues. CDR3: CASGLAPSGHIPSNQPQHF. CDR3 DNA: TGTGCTAGTGGTTTGGCTCCTTCGGGACACATACCTAGCAATCAGCCCCAGCATTTT.

This clone has just one count. The rearrangement uses TRBV19 and TRBJ2-5, with 7 positions matching TRBD1. CDR1 LNHDA and CDR2 SQIVND come from the germline V gene (reference sequence). V dropped 5 bases and J dropped 0; count of bases not matched to a gene: 6. The CDR3 has 15 residues. For the CDR3, the DNA is TGTGCCAGTAGTTCCGGGACAGCGTACCAAGAGACCCAGTACTTC. Its translation: CASSSGTAYQETQYF.

The chain has TRBV6-6 and TRBJ1-3, with a tentative D call TRBD1 (5 bases). The V end was cut by 5 bases, the J end by 2 bases, with 7 bases between. The CDR3 covers 13 residues. CDR1 is MNHNY, CDR2 SVGAGI, per germline (reference sequence). The CDR3 here is CASSDRTGNTIYF. The CDR3 DNA reads TGTGCCAGCAGTGACAGAACTGGAAACACCATATATTTT.

The V call is TRBV7-9, the J call TRBJ1-1; D might be TRBD1 (5 bases). The V and J ends lost 4 bases and 4 bases respectively, with 19 bases between them. Per germline, CDR1 SEHNR and CDR2 FQNEAQ (reference sequence). CDR3 length: 16 amino acids. The CDR3 DNA is TGTGCCAGCAGCTCCCTCCACGGGACTGGTAGCACTGAAGCTTTCTTT. Encoded protein: CASSSLHGTGSTEAFF.

This rearrangement joins TRBV28 to TRBJ1-4, with unresolved D. The CDR3 loop spans 15 amino acids. Deletions cut 5 bases from V and 2 bases from J, with 12 bases between. Per germline, CDR1 MDHEN and CDR2 SYDVKM. The CDR3 spells CASSPPPGTNEKLFF. The CDR3 DNA reads as TGTGCCAGCAGTCCCCCTCCGGGGACTAATGAAAAACTGTTTTTT.

In this sample, this clone turned up once. The V call is TRBV27, the J call TRBJ1-6, with 7 bases lining up with TRBD1. The CDR3 covers 15 residues. Germline loops: CDR1 MNHEY, CDR2 SMNVEV (reference sequence). V was clipped by 8 bases and J by 10 bases; unmatched bases: 14. The CDR3 DNA is TGTGCCAGCCAGCTACGGGACAGCCCCTCGTCACCCCTCCACTTT. This translates into CASQLRDSPSSPLHF.

This chain connects TRBV7-2 to TRBJ1-3; TRBD1 matches at 7 bases. This CDR3 is 18 amino acids long. CDR1 is SGHTA, CDR2 FQGNSA, per germline. Losses at the gene ends were 0 bases for V and 0 bases for J; bases not matched to a gene: 8. In DNA, the CDR3 is TGTGCCAGCAGCTTAGCTTTTGGGACAGAGAGCTCTGGAAACACCATATATTTT. This codes for CASSLAFGTESSGNTIYF.

The chain joins TRBV27 to TRBJ2-1; D is uncertain. Per germline, CDR1 MNHEY and CDR2 SMNVEV (reference sequence). The ends were cut back, 6 bases at V and 6 bases at J, with 15 bases in the middle. This CDR3 region has 14 residues. The CDR3 DNA follows: TGTGCCAGCAGGTCCCTCTCCTCCAGCAATGAGCAGTTCTTC. Translation gives CASRSLSSSNEQFF.

This sequence joins TRBV18 and TRBJ1-1, with D possibly matching TRBD1 (5 bases). Germline V gene sequence: CDR1 KGHSH, CDR2 LQKENI. V was cut by 5 bases and J by 3 bases, with 13 bases left in between. This CDR3 is 14 amino acids long. The CDR3 coding sequence is TGTGCCAGCTCAACGGGGGGTTCGGACACTGAAGCTTTCTTT. The encoded protein is CASSTGGSDTEAFF.

The V gene is TRBV6-5, the J gene TRBJ1-2, with D maybe TRBD1 (6 bases). Between the trimmed V and J ends, which lost 2 bases and 0 bases, there was a span of 10 bases. This CDR3 comprises 15 residues. The germline gives CDR1 MNHEY, CDR2 SVGAGI. The CDR3 bases are TGTGCCAGCAGTTACCTGACAGGACCTAACTATGGCTACACCTTC. It yields the protein CASSYLTGPNYGYTF.

The rearrangement joins TRBV7-2 to TRBJ2-4; D unresolved. V was cut by 5 bases and J by 3 bases, with 11 bases left in between. The CDR3 spans 14 residues. Looked up from germline, CDR1 is SGHTA and CDR2 is FQGNSA. CDR3 DNA: TGTGCCAGCAGCCCTCCCCGGGTCAAAAACATTCAGTACTTC. This encodes CASSPPRVKNIQYF. Using reference TRBV7-2 and TRBJ2-4 for the parts outside the CDR3, the full variable domain is GAGVSQSPSNKVTEKGKDVELRCDPISGHTALYWYRQSLGQGLEFLIYFQGNSAPDKSGLPSDRFSAERTGGSVSTLTIQRTQQEDSAVYLCASSPPRVKNIQYFGAGTRLSVL.

This clone has just one count. The rearrangement links TRBV3-1 (or the pseudogene TRBV3-2) to TRBJ2-7; TRBD1 aligns across 8 bases. The CDR3 sequence is 13 residues long. Germline values: CDR1 LGHDT, CDR2 YNNKEL (reference sequence). The junction had 5 bases not matched to a gene; V was cut back by 2 bases and J by 8 bases. In DNA, the CDR3 is TGTGCCAGCAGCCAACCGCAGGGGGCGAAGCAGTACTTC. Amino acids: CASSQPQGAKQYF.